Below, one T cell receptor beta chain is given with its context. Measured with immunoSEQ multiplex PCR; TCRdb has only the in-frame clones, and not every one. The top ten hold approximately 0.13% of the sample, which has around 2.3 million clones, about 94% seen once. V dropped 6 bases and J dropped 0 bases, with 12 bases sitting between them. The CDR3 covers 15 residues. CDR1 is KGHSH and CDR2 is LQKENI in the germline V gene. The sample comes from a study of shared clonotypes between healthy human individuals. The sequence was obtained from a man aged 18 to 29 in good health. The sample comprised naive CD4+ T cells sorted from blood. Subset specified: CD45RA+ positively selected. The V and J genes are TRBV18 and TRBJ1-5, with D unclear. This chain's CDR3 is CASSPGRVSNQPQHF. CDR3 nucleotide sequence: TGTGCCAGCTCCCCAGGTCGTGTTAGCAATCAGCCCCAGCATTTT.